This T cell receptor beta chain was captured in a study of OX40 agonist ivuxolimab in advanced cancers. Study-level background: Every 2 weeks, patients got intravenous ivuxolimab at one of six dose levels (0.01-10 mg/kg). General study results and limits: Clonal expansion in partial responders at 0.1-3.0 mg/kg ranked among the lowest.

V shed 3 bases and J shed 2 bases, with 13 bases lying between them. Germline CDR1 is LNHDA and CDR2 is SQIVND (reference sequence). The CDR3 contains 15 residues. The method was immunoSEQ multiplex PCR; TCRdb's version includes in-frame clones alone and lacks a portion of them. Among tens of thousands of clones listed, approximately 86% were seen once. In regard to this clone: What it binds is unknown.

The TCR comes from an adult with an advanced solid tumor such as melanoma, head and neck, liver or kidney cancer. This material consisted of CD4+ or CD8+ T cells sorted from blood, taken in a trial of the OX40 agonist ivuxolimab. The chain employs TRBV19 and TRBJ1-2, with a tentative D call TRBD1 (6 bases). The DNA for the CDR3 is TGTGCCAGTAGTATTAAGGAGGGGGGAAACTATGGCTACACCTTC. This encodes CASSIKEGGNYGYTF. The whole variable domain, remainder taken from reference TRBV19 and TRBJ1-2, is DGGITQSPKYLFRKEGQNVTLSCEQNLNHDAMYWYRQDPGQGLRLIYYSQIVNDFQKGDIAEGYSVSREKKESFPLTVTSAQKNPTAFYLCASSIKEGGNYGYTFGSGTRLTVV.